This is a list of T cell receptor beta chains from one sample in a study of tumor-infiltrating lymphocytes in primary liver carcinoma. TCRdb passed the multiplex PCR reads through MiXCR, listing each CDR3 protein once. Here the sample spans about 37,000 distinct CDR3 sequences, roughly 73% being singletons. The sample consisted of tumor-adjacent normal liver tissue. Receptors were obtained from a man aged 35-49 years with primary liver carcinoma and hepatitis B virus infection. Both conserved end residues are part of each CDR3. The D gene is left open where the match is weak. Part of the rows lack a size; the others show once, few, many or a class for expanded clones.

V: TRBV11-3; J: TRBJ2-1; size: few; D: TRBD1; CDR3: CASSLGQTHNEQFF; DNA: TGTGCCAGCAGCTTGGGACAGACCCACAATGAGCAGTTCTTC
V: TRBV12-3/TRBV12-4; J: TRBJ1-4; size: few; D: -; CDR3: CASSLVGTEKLFF; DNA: TGTGCCAGCAGTTTAGTCGGGACTGAAAAATTGTTTTTT
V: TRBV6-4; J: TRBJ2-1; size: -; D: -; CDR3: CACSDGGGGCEQFF; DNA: TGTGCCTGCAGTGACGGGGGAGGAGGGTGTGAGCAGTTCTTC
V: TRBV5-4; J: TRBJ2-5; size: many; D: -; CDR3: CASSTDQETQYF; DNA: TGTGCCAGCAGTACGGACCAAGAGACCCAGTACTTC
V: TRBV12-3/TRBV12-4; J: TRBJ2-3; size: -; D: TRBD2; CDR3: CTSSPAKLAGVGTVTQYF; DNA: TGTACCAGCAGTCCGGCGAAACTAGCGGGAGTGGGTACGGTTACGCAGTATTTT
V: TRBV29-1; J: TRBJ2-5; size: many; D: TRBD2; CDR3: CSIRRSGSWAETQYF; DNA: TGCAGCATCCGGCGAAGCGGGAGCTGGGCGGAGACCCAGTACTTC
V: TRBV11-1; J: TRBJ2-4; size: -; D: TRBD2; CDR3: CASRLPGTSGTKNIQYF; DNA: TGTGCCAGCAGACTTCCCGGAACTAGCGGGACCAAAAACATTCAGTACTTC
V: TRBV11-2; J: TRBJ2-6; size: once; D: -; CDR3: CASSLSSGIGANVLSF; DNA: TGTGCCAGTAGCTTATCGTCGGGGATTGGGGCCAACGTCCTGAGTTTC
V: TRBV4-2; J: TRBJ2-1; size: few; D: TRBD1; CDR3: CASSRAGGQGNNEQVF; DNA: TGTGCGAGCAGCCGCGCCGGGGGACAGGGGAACAATGAGCAGGTCTTC
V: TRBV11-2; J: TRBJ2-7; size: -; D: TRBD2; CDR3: CASSPLTSSSYEQCF; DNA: TGTGCCAGCAGCCCCCTGACTAGCTCCTCCTACGAGCAGTGTTTC
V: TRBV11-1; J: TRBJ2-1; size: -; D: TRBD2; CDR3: CASSIGKTSGASRFGDDKFF; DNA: TGTGCCAGCAGCATAGGAAAGACTAGCGGGGCCTCACGGTTCGGCGATGACAAGTTCTTC
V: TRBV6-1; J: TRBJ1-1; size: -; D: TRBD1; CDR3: CASEGEGQGANTEAFF; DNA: TGTGCCAGTGAAGGTGAAGGGCAGGGGGCTAACACTGAAGCTTTCTTT
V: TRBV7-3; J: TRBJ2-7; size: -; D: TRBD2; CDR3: CASSFREGPQYF; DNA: TGTGCCAGCAGCTTTCGGGAGGGCCCACAGTACTTC
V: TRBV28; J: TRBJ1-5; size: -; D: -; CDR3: CASSFGATQPQHF; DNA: TGTGCCAGCAGTTTCGGAGCTACTCAGCCCCAGCATTTT
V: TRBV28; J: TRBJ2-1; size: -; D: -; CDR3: CASSLGHGAIYEQFF; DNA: TGTGCCAGCAGCTTGGGACATGGGGCGATCTATGAGCAGTTCTTC
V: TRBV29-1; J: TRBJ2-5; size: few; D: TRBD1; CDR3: CGVEPDRGRQDTQYF; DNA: TGCGGCGTTGAGCCCGACAGGGGGCGGCAAGATACCCAGTACTTC
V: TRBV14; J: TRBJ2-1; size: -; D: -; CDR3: CASSAVAGCVSNEQFF; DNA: TGTGCCAGCAGTGCCGTGGCGGGATGTGTAAGCAATGAGCAGTTCTTC
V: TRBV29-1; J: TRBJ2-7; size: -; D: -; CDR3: CSVAYMLSAYEQYF; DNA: TGCAGCGTGGCATACATGCTGTCCGCCTACGAACAGTACTTC
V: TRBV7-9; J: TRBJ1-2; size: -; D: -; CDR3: CANSLASLGHAWGGYTF; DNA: TGTGCCAACAGCTTAGCCTCATTGGGACATGCCTGGGGGGGCTACACCTTC
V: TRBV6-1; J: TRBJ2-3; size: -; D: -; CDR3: CASTPSIVTQYF; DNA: TGTGCCAGCACGCCCAGCATAGTTACGCAGTATTTT
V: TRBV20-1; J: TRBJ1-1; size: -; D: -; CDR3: CRPTDGQRDTEAFF; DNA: TGCAGACCAACCGACGGACAGCGAGACACTGAAGCTTTCTTT
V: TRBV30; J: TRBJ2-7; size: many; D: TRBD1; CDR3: CAWTSRDSYEQYF; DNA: TGTGCCTGGACCTCCCGGGACAGCTACGAGCAGTACTTC
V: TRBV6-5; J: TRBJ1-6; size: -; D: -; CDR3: CASNREDTNSHLHF; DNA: TGTGCCAGCAATCGTGAGGACACAAACTCACACCTCCACTTT
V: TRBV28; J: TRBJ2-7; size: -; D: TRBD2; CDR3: CASSIPKAGTYEQCF; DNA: TGTGCCAGCAGTATACCCAAAGCGGGAACCTACGAGCAGTGCTTC
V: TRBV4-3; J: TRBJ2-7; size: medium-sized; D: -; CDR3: CASSQPGESEQYF; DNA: TGCGCCAGCAGCCAACCGGGAGAGTCCGAGCAGTACTTC
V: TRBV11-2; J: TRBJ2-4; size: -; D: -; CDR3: CASTTLAVAKSIQYF; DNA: TGTGCCAGCACCACTTTGGCGGTAGCCAAAAGCATTCAATACTTC
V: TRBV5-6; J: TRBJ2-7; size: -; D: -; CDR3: CANSSLMVYERYF; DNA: TGTGCCAACAGCTCCTTGATGGTCTACGAGAGGTACTTC
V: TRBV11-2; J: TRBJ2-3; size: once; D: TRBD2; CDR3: CASTDQGSSGSSDTQFF; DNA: TGTGCAAGCACCGACCAGGGTTCTAGCGGGAGCTCAGATACGCAGTTTTTT
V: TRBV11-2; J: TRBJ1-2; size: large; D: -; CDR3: CASSPIQGSGYGYTF; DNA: TGTGCCAGCAGCCCAATACAGGGATCGGGCTATGGCTACACCTTC
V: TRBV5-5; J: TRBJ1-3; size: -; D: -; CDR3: CASSAGMDLFSGNAIYF; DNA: TGCGCCAGCAGCGCCGGGATGGATCTCTTTTCTGGAAACGCCATATATTTT
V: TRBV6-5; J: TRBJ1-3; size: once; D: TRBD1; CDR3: CASSSARDRAISGNTIYF; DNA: TGTGCCAGTAGTTCTGCCAGGGACAGGGCCATCTCTGGAAACACCATATATTTT
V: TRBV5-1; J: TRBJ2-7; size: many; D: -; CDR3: CASSSYSYEQYF; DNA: TGCGCCAGCAGCTCCTACTCCTACGAGCAGTACTTC
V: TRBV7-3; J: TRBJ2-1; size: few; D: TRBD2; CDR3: CASSSNGGTSLESSYNEQFF; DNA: TGTGCCAGCAGCTCTAACGGGGGGACTAGCCTTGAGAGCTCCTACAATGAGCAGTTCTTC
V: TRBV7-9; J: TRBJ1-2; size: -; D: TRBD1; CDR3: CASCSGTDPYGYTF; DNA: TGTGCCAGCTGCTCCGGGACAGACCCATATGGCTACACCTTC
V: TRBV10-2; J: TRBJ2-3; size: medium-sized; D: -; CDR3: CASSEGDRSTDTQYF; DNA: TGCGCCAGCAGTGAGGGCGACCGGAGCACAGATACGCAGTATTTT
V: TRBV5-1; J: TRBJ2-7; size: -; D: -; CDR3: CTSSRGTSRAEQYF; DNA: TGCACTAGCAGCAGGGGGACATCTAGGGCCGAGCAGTACTTC
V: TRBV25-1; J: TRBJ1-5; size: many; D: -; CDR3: CASSVGDQPQHF; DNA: TGTGCCAGCAGTGTAGGGGATCAGCCCCAGCATTTT
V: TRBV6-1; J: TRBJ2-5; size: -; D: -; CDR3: CANSEAVGGQETQYF; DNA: TGTGCCAACAGTGAAGCGGTGGGCGGCCAAGAGACCCAGTACTTC
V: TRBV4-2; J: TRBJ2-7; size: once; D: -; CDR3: CASSQARGENEQYF; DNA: TGTGCCAGCAGCCAAGCCAGGGGCGAGAACGAGCAGTACTTC
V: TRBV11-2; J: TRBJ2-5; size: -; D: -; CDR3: CASSLEFGVSMETQYF; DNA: TGTGCCAGCAGCTTAGAGTTTGGGGTGTCGATGGAGACCCAGTACTTC
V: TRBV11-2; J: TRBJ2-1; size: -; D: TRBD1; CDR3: CASGTPGQGSNEQFF; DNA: TGTGCTAGCGGCACTCCGGGACAGGGTTCCAATGAGCAGTTCTTC
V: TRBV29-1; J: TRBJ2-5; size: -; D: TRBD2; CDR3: CSVRTSGSWGETQYF; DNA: TGCAGCGTTCGGACAAGCGGGAGTTGGGGAGAGACCCAGTATTTC
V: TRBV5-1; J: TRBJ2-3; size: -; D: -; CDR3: CASSSGRADTQYF; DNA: TGCGCCAGCAGTTCAGGACGCGCAGATACGCAGTACTTT
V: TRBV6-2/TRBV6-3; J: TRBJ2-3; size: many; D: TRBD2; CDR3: CASSPGTSADTQYF; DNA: TGTGCCAGCAGCCCGGGGACTAGTGCAGATACGCAGTATTTT
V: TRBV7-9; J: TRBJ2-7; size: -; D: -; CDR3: CASSSSPETSNEQYF; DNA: TGTGCCAGCAGCTCCAGCCCGGAAACCTCCAACGAACAGTACTTC
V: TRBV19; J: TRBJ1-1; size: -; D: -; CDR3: CASTVNIEAFF; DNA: TGTGCCAGTACCGTGAACATTGAGGCTTTCTTT
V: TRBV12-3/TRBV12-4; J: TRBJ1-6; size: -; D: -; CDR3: CASSRKGELSSPLHF; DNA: TGTGCCAGCAGTCGGAAAGGGGAGTTAAGTTCACCCCTCCACTTT
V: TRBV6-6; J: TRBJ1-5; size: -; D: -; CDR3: CASSPSWMSNQPQHF; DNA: TGTGCCAGCAGCCCTAGCTGGATGAGCAATCAGCCCCAGCATTTT
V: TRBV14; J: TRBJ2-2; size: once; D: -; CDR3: CASSQGCRTGNTGELFF; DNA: TGTGCCAGCAGCCAAGGATGCAGAACAGGGAACACCGGGGAACTGTTTTTT
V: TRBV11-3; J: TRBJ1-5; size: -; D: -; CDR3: CANSLDLGVTQPQHF; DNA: TGTGCCAACAGCTTAGATCTGGGTGTGACTCAGCCCCAGCATTTC
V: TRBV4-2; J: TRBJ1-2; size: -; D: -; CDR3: CANSQDRSLRSYTF; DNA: TGTGCCAACAGCCAAGATCGGAGCCTTCGGAGCTACACTTTC